These 14 T cell receptor beta chains share one sample of origin, sequenced in a study of blood T cell repertoires in COVID-19. Data came from immunoSEQ multiplex PCR; TCRdb stores just in-frame clones and leaves some out. This repertoire shows a few hundred thousand clones, under 90% found once; its top ten account for around 10%. The sample taken for sequencing was peripheral blood. These receptors all stem from a woman aged 25 to 39 with COVID-19, enrolled during active disease.

This chain uses TRBV2 with TRBJ1-2, with a tentative D call TRBD1 (6 bases). CDR3 length equals 13 residues. The germline gives CDR1 SNHLY, CDR2 FYNNEI. Trimming took off 4 bases at V and 4 bases at J, with 10 bases between the two ends. The CDR3 is CASSGQVGYGYTF. In nucleotides, the CDR3 is TGTGCCAGCAGTGGACAGGTAGGCTATGGCTACACCTTC.

This clone was observed a single time. The chain links TRBV11-3 to TRBJ1-2, with D unclear. The CDR3 is 15 residues long. Trimming took 0 bases from V and 4 from J, leaving 12 bases between them. From germline, CDR1 is SGHNT and CDR2 YENEEA. For the CDR3, the DNA is TGTGCCAGCAGCTTAGACAGACCCCAGGCCTATGGCTACACCTTC. As protein: CASSLDRPQAYGYTF. The whole variable domain, filled in from reference TRBV11-3 and TRBJ1-2, reads EAGVVQSPRYKIIEKKQPVAFWCNPISGHNTLYWYLQNLGQGPELLIRYENEEAVDDSQLPKDRFSAERLKGVDSTLKIQPAELGDSAVYLCASSLDRPQAYGYTFGSGTRLTVV.

This sequence joins TRBV4-2 and TRBJ1-3; TRBD1 aligns across 9 bases. V lost 6 bases to trimming and J lost 3 bases; unmatched junction nucleotides: 12. Germline loops: CDR1 LGHNA, CDR2 YNFKEQ. This CDR3 is 17 amino acids long. CDR3: CASSTGGDLFGGNTIYF. The CDR3 coding sequence is TGTGCCAGCAGTACAGGGGGCGACCTTTTTGGTGGAAACACCATATATTTT.

The gene calls are TRBV11-3 and TRBJ2-2, with 8 bases lining up with TRBD1. The ends lost 6 bases at V and 7 bases at J; junction bases unmatched: 4. CDR1 and CDR2 (germline): SGHNT, YENEEA. This CDR3 has 13 residues. The CDR3 protein is CASRTGAGGELFF. The CDR3 bases are TGTGCCAGCAGGACAGGGGCTGGCGGGGAGCTGTTTTTT.

The chain has TRBV6-4 and TRBJ1-2; 8 bases are a match to TRBD1. CDR3 length: 13 residues. Germline-derived CDR1 and CDR2 are MRHNA and SNTAGT. V lost 4 bases and J lost 8; bases outside the gene matches: 6. The chain's CDR3 is CASSAGQGAGYTF. CDR3 DNA sequence: TGTGCCAGCAGTGCCGGACAGGGCGCCGGCTACACCTTC.

V and J are TRBV18 and TRBJ2-3; 10 nucleotides line up with TRBD2. Germline trimming cut 2 bases from V and 5 bases from J; bases unmatched to any gene: 7. This CDR3 contains 16 residues. Per the germline V gene, CDR1 is KGHSH and CDR2 is LQKENI. The CDR3 DNA reads TGTGCCAGCTCACCATCCAGCGGGGGGGCCGGAGATACGCAGTATTTT. As protein: CASSPSSGGAGDTQYF.

V gene TRBV12-3 or TRBV12-4 combines with J gene TRBJ1-2, with D possibly TRBD1 on 6 matching bases. The CDR3 loop spans 13 amino acids. V was clipped by 6 bases and J by 8 bases, with 16 bases between them. The CDR3 DNA is TGTGCCAGCAGGCTACAGGGTTCGGGGGGCTACACCTTC. This codes for CASRLQGSGGYTF.

V gene TRBV2 combines with J gene TRBJ1-1, with TRBD1 matching over 9 bases. The CDR3 covers 15 residues. Germline CDR1 reads SNHLY; CDR2 reads FYNNEI. V gave up 7 bases and J gave up 0 bases; unmatched junction bases: 6. The CDR3 spells CASTWTGALNTEAFF. DNA of the CDR3: TGTGCCAGCACTTGGACAGGGGCTTTGAACACTGAAGCTTTCTTT.

The chain is built from TRBV4-1 and TRBJ1-3; D is unresolved. V lost 2 bases and J lost 1, with 12 bases in between. There are 16 residues in the CDR3. From germline, CDR1 is MGHRA and CDR2 YSYEKL. The CDR3: CASSQIYGSSGNTIYF. DNA for the CDR3: TGCGCCAGCAGCCAAATTTATGGGAGTTCTGGAAACACCATATATTTT.

V and J are TRBV6-5 and TRBJ2-6; D not resolved. The V gene's germline CDR1 is MNHEY and CDR2 SVGAGI. CDR3 length: 15 amino acids. V lost 1 base and J 2 bases, leaving 6 bases between the germline ends. In DNA, the CDR3 is TGTGCCAGCAGTTACTGGCCAGCTGGGGCCAACGTCCTGACTTTC. It is translated as CASSYWPAGANVLTF.

The V and J genes are TRBV5-1 and TRBJ1-6; tentative D call: TRBD1 (6 bases). The CDR3 is 16 residues long. V was pared by 3 bases and J by 0 bases, with 10 bases between. Looked up from germline, CDR1 is SGHRS and CDR2 is YFSETQ. The CDR3 is CASSSDRISYNSPLHF. The CDR3 region has the DNA TGCGCCAGCAGCTCAGACAGGATCTCCTATAATTCACCCCTCCACTTT.

This clone is a singleton in its sample. The chain couples TRBV12-3 or TRBV12-4 to TRBJ1-5, with TRBD1 as a possible D gene (6 bases). V was clipped by 9 bases and J by 1 base, with 10 bases between them. This CDR3 contains 13 residues. This CDR3 is CASQGQSNQPQHF. The CDR3 DNA follows: TGTGCCAGTCAAGGACAGAGCAATCAGCCCCAGCATTTT.

The V and J genes are TRBV5-1 and TRBJ1-6, with D tentatively TRBD1 (5 bases). CDR1 and CDR2 from the germline V gene are SGHRS and YFSETQ. V shed 5 bases and J shed 7 bases, with 22 bases lying between them. This CDR3 is built from 17 residues. The CDR3 is CASSQPGTTGGNSPLHF. In DNA form, the CDR3 reads TGCGCCAGCAGTCAGCCTGGGACGACCGGGGGAAATTCACCCCTCCACTTT.

This chain joins TRBV3-1 (or the pseudogene TRBV3-2) and TRBJ1-2; tentatively, D is TRBD1 (5 bases). CDR1 LGHDT and CDR2 YNNKEL come from the germline V gene (reference sequence). The length of the CDR3 is 15 residues. Trimming left V 4 bases short and J 4 bases short, with 16 bases between. The CDR3 here is CASSRAGLEGYGYTF. In DNA, the CDR3 is TGTGCCAGCAGCCGAGCGGGACTCGAAGGCTATGGCTACACCTTC.